The text below deals with one T cell receptor (beta chain). What it binds is unknown. Trimming cost V 3 bases and J 8 bases; bases outside gene matches: 17. The CDR3 spans 17 residues. CDR1 and CDR2 (germline): SGHTS, YDEGEE. These data come from a study of cytomegalovirus exposure and HLA in healthy donors. Study-level background: There were over 350 genotyped donors. Of these, 75% to 85% fell in the genetic ancestry cluster associated with self-reported Caucasian donors.

Primers for the PCR totalled 60 Vbeta and 13 Jbeta. The repertoire was sequenced with immunoSEQ multiplex PCR; TCRdb's copy has only in-frame clones and lacks some. The data contain 53,000 or so clones, about 81% of them singletons. Study results and limitations: Segments of the TCR beta V type were, in most cases, productive about 87% or about 30% of the time in an earlier analysis.

V usage is TRBV5-8 and J usage is TRBJ1-1, with 9 nucleotides matching TRBD1. Sequenced input: PBMCs. The receptor was isolated from a man aged 30-40 years in good health and CMV-seropositive. CDR3 sequence reads: CASSSPGQGQRRTEAFF. In DNA form, the CDR3 reads TGTGCCAGCAGCTCTCCGGGACAGGGTCAAAGGCGGACAGAAGCTTTCTTT. The variable domain in full, with the rest retrieved from reference TRBV5-8 and TRBJ1-1, is EAGVTQSPTHLIKTRGQQATLRCSPISGHTSVYWYQQALGLGLQFLLWYDEGEERNRGNFPPRFSGRQFPNYSSELNVNALELEDSALYLCASSSPGQGQRRTEAFFGQGTRLTVV.